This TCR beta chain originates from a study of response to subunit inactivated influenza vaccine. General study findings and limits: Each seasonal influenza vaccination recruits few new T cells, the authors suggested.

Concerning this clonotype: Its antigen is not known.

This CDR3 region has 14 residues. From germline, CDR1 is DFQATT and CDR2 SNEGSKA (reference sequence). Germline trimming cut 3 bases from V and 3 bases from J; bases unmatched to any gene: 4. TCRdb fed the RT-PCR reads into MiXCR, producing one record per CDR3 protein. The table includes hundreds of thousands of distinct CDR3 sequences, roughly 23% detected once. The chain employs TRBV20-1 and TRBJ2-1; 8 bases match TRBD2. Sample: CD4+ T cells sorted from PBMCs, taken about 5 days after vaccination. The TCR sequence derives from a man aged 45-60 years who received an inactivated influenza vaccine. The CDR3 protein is CSASLGTSYNEQFF. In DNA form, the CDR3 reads TGCAGTGCTAGCCTTGGGACTAGCTACAATGAGCAGTTCTTC.